This T cell receptor beta chain was identified during a study of cytomegalovirus exposure and HLA in healthy donors. Broader study findings: Earlier analysis found most TCR beta V segments productive about 87% or about 30% of the time. Most observed TCR sequences were rare, whereas some public TCRs were detected in many donors. Follow-up analysis later connected one missense variant in DCLRE1C with trimming of TCR beta V- and J-genes. In most subjects, TCR beta sequences reportedly gave accurate predictions of HLA-A and HLA-B alleles.

On this clone itself: Antigen unknown.

The PCR contained 60 Vbeta and 13 Jbeta primers. Method: immunoSEQ multiplex PCR; TCRdb's copy keeps in-frame clones and lacks some. The profile shows about 190,000 clones, around four fifths of them singletons. The CDR3 has 15 amino acids. Germline loops: CDR1 SGHRS, CDR2 YFSETQ. The V and J ends lost 4 bases and 4 bases, in that order; junction bases with no gene match: 7. J is TRBJ2-7 and V is TRBV5-1, with 11 positions matching TRBD2. Sequenced input: PBMCs. The receptor was derived from a woman aged 40 to 50 in good health and CMV-seronegative. This CDR3 reads CASSPWVAGGYEQYF. For the CDR3, the DNA is TGCGCCAGCAGCCCCTGGGTAGCGGGAGGGTACGAGCAGTACTTC.